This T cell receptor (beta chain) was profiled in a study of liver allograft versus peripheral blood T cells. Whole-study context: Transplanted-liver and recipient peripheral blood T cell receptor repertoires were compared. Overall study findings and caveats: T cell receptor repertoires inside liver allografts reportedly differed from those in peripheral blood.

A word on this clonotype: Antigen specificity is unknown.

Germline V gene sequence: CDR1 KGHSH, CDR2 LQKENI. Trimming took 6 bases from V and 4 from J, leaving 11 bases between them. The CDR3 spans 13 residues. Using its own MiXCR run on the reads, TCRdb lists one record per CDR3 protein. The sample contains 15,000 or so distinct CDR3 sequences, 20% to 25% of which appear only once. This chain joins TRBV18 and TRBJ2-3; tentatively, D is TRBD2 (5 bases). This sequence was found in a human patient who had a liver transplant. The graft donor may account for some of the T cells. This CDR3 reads CASSSIGADTQYF. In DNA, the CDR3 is TGTGCCAGCTCCTCTATCGGGGCAGATACGCAGTATTTT.